The rows below give T cell receptor beta chains drawn from one sample of a study of blood T cells in healthy people across ages. MiXCR, applied by TCRdb to the 5' RACE reads, yields one record per CDR3 protein. The table records about 800,000 distinct CDR3 sequences, about 25% of them present only once. These data were also reused for a study on T cells of mothers and their children.

Source material: blood. These receptors were collected from a boy aged 5-17 years in good health. Each CDR3 is given without its conserved first and last residue.

v_gene | CDR3aa
TRBV20-1 | SARRQGYEQY
TRBV2 | ASTRFSYNEQF
TRBV20-1 | SATIASGEEQY
TRBV5-4 | ASSSRPGTGYEQY
TRBV5-4 | ASSAGGGIRGETQY
TRBV7-3 | ASSLTGGGTQY
TRBV27 | ASGLGQGYEQY
TRBV12-3/TRBV12-4 | ASSLEMELSSYEQY
TRBV6-4 | ASSDDRPNSPLH
TRBV27 | ASSASQGYEQY
TRBV6-5 | ASGRTGGNEQY
TRBV19 | ASSITGSSYNEQF
TRBV28 | ASTTTRDLYEQY
TRBV2 | ASSRRQGYNPPLH
TRBV18 | ASSPQGASLTLRPLH
TRBV7-9 | ASELWVNEQF
TRBV7-9 | ASSLGQNAYEQY